These 15 T cell receptor beta chains were sequenced from one sample in a study of T-cell memory formation after mild COVID-19. One entry per CDR3 protein results from TCRdb running MiXCR on the 5' RACE reads. The sample lists about 260,000 distinct CDR3 sequences; approximately 8.4% were seen once. Sequencing was performed on PBMCs or a T cell subset sorted from them (not recorded which). All receptors come from a young man who had mild COVID-19 (a few samples of this study predate the infection). Cell type and time point are not known.

The chain is built from TRBV5-5 and TRBJ2-1, with 7 bases lining up with TRBD1. This CDR3 spans 16 amino acids. CDR1 and CDR2 from the germline V gene are SGHKS and YYEKEE (reference sequence). The V gene end was trimmed by 3 bases and the J gene end by 8 bases; junction bases not matched to a gene: 14. DNA for the CDR3: TGTGCCAGCAGCTCGCCCGGGACAGTTAACTGGGATGAGCAGTTCTTC. Protein sequence: CASSSPGTVNWDEQFF.

This clonotype has only a few counts. V usage is TRBV12-3 or TRBV12-4 and J usage is TRBJ1-5; 8 nucleotides agree with TRBD1. The CDR3 runs to 15 residues. The V segment lost 4 bases and the J segment 4 bases; nucleotides outside the gene matches: 6. This CDR3 reads CASSWGGQGNQPQHF. The CDR3 bases are TGTGCCAGCAGTTGGGGTGGACAGGGAAATCAGCCCCAGCATTTT.

This clonotype showed up many times. This sequence joins TRBV20-1 and TRBJ2-2; 8 bases are a match to TRBD2. The CDR3 sequence is 16 residues long. After removal of 3 bases from V and 4 bases from J, the junction contained 10 bases not matched to a gene. Germline lookup yields CDR1 DFQATT and CDR2 SNEGSKA (reference sequence). Here the CDR3 reads CSARGSGGRATGELFF. DNA of the CDR3: TGCAGTGCTAGGGGGTCGGGGGGGCGCGCCACCGGGGAGCTGTTTTTT.

This clonotype was counted only a few times. The genes are TRBV12-5 and TRBJ2-5; 7 positions agree with TRBD2. The germline CDR1 and CDR2 sequences are LGHNT and FRNRAP. The CDR3 consists of 20 residues. The V gene end was trimmed by 0 bases and the J gene end by 3 bases; junction bases not matched to a gene: 19. This CDR3 reads CASGLVRLAAIGTEKETQYF. Written as DNA, the CDR3 is TGTGCTAGTGGTTTGGTACGTCTAGCGGCCATCGGGACGGAAAAAGAGACCCAGTACTTC.

This sequence joins TRBV5-6 and TRBJ2-5; 7 nucleotides align to TRBD1. The CDR3 is made up of 14 amino acids. Germline V CDR1 and CDR2: SGHDT, YYEEEE. The V segment lost 3 bases and the J segment 2 bases; nucleotides outside the gene matches: 4. In nucleotides, the CDR3 is TGTGCCAGCAGCTCGAGACAGGGACAAGAGACCCAGTACTTC. As protein: CASSSRQGQETQYF.

This clonotype showed up many times. V usage is TRBV7-9 and J usage is TRBJ1-2; D is perhaps TRBD1 (5 bases). CDR3 length equals 12 residues. With 8 bases removed from V and 4 bases from J, the gap between germline ends came to 11 bases. The germline CDR1 and CDR2 sequences are SEHNR and FQNEAQ (reference sequence). The chain's CDR3 is CASRVDSYGYTF. The CDR3 DNA sequence: TGTGCCAGCCGCGTTGACAGCTATGGCTACACCTTC.

This clonotype showed up just a few times. The gene calls are TRBV7-2 and TRBJ2-5; weak D call: TRBD1 (6 bases). Trimming took off 4 bases at V and 4 bases at J, with 13 bases between the two ends. This CDR3 has 14 residues. Per germline, CDR1 SGHTA and CDR2 FQGNSA. As DNA, the CDR3 is TGTGCCAGCAGCTCACAACAGGGTCGAGAGACCCAGTACTTC. Residues: CASSSQQGRETQYF.

This clonotype was found a few times. The chain is built from TRBV29-1 and TRBJ2-5; tentative D call: TRBD2 (6 bases). This CDR3 spans 15 amino acids. Germline loops: CDR1 SQVTM, CDR2 ANQGSEA. V dropped 3 bases and J dropped 1 base, with 15 bases sitting between them. This chain's CDR3 is CSVEGRGGFQETQYF. The CDR3 nucleotides are TGCAGCGTTGAGGGGCGGGGAGGTTTCCAAGAGACCCAGTACTTC.

This clonotype was seen many times. The chain has TRBV6-6 and TRBJ1-5, with 9 bases lining up with TRBD1. V was clipped by 3 bases and J by 6 bases; unmatched bases: 6. This CDR3 is built from 15 residues. Germline lookup yields CDR1 MNHNY and CDR2 SVGAGI (reference sequence). The CDR3 DNA follows: TGTGCCAGCAGTTATGGACAGGGGAGCTTTCAGCCCCAGCATTTT. This sequence encodes CASSYGQGSFQPQHF.

This clonotype came up a few times. V is TRBV2 and J is TRBJ2-5; D is perhaps TRBD1 or TRBD2 (5 bases each). The V gene lost 10 bases and the J gene lost 4 bases, with 13 bases spanning the gap. This CDR3 spans 12 amino acids. CDR1 is SNHLY, CDR2 FYNNEI, per germline. CDR3 coding DNA: TGTGCCAATCGGGGCGACAGAGAGACCCAGTACTTC. It translates to CANRGDRETQYF.

V is TRBV7-2 and J is TRBJ2-2, with D tentatively TRBD1 or TRBD2 (7 bases each). The CDR3 sequence is 16 residues long. V was shortened by 6 bases and J by 4 bases, with 18 bases between the two germline ends. From germline, CDR1 is SGHTA and CDR2 FQGNSA. The CDR3 loop reads CASRPPSGGGTGELFF. The CDR3 bases are TGTGCCAGCAGGCCGCCTTCAGGGGGGGGCACCGGGGAGCTGTTTTTT. Variable domain in full (rest from reference TRBV7-2 and TRBJ2-2): GAGVSQSPSNKVTEKGKDVELRCDPISGHTALYWYRQSLGQGLEFLIYFQGNSAPDKSGLPSDRFSAERTGGSVSTLTIQRTQQEDSAVYLCASRPPSGGGTGELFFGEGSRLTVL.

This clonotype was seen a few times. The chain couples TRBV4-3 to TRBJ2-6; no clear D. V was shortened by 0 bases and J by 3 bases, with 12 bases between the two germline ends. The CDR3 has 17 residues. Per the germline V gene, CDR1 is LGHNA and CDR2 is YSLEER. The DNA for the CDR3 is TGCGCCAGCAGCCAAGAAGGGTCGGTTTTTGGGGCCAACGTCCTGACTTTC. Amino acid sequence: CASSQEGSVFGANVLTF.

V is TRBV6-5 and J is TRBJ2-3; maybe TRBD2 (6 bases). V lost 0 bases, J lost 0 bases, and 13 bases lay in between. The CDR3 length is 17 residues. The germline gives CDR1 MNHEY, CDR2 SVGAGI. The chain's CDR3 is CASSYSVAGTSTDTQYF. The CDR3 DNA is TGTGCCAGCAGTTACTCGGTCGCAGGGACTAGCACAGATACGCAGTATTTT.

The chain has TRBV7-2 and TRBJ2-7; no firm D call. In germline, CDR1 is SGHTA, CDR2 FQGNSA. The CDR3 has 14 amino acids. The ends were cut back, 1 base at V and 6 bases at J, with 13 bases in the middle. CDR3 sequence reads: CASSLEFSRTEQYV. In DNA form, the CDR3 reads TGTGCCAGCAGCTTAGAGTTCTCACGGACCGAGCAGTACGTC.

This clonotype showed up many times. The V call is TRBV20-1, the J call TRBJ2-7, with unresolved D. The germline gives CDR1 DFQATT, CDR2 SNEGSKA (reference sequence). CDR3 length equals 14 residues. V was shortened by 0 bases and J by 0 bases, with 9 bases between the two germline ends. The CDR3 reads CSARDPPSSYEQYV. Here the CDR3 DNA reads TGCAGTGCTAGAGATCCCCCTAGCTCCTACGAGCAGTACGTC.